The sequence of this T cell receptor beta chain was determined in a study of blood T cell repertoires in COVID-19. Across the whole study: Sources were T cells, B-cell-depleted T cells, or PBMCs; the material itself was cDNA or gDNA.

Measured with immunoSEQ multiplex PCR; TCRdb has only the in-frame clones, and not every one. The sample has a few hundred thousand clones, roughly 87% seen once. Participants were placed into cohorts based on the clinical history they reported. The study counted Cohort 3 donors as recovered given two negative PCRs, clearance, or symptom resolution. The receptor comes from a woman between 40 and 50 years old who had recovered from COVID-19. The sample comprised PBMCs or T cells enriched from blood (not recorded which).

CDR3 coding DNA: TGTGCCAGCTATCCGGGACTGGAAGAGACCCAGTACTTC. Protein sequence: CASYPGLEETQYF. This chain uses TRBV2 with TRBJ2-5, with D tentatively TRBD2 (6 bases). CDR1 and CDR2 from the germline V gene are SNHLY and FYNNEI. V lost 8 bases to trimming and J lost 3 bases, with 13 bases between them. The CDR3 is 13 amino acids.